This TCR beta chain was recorded in a study of T cells in Graves' hyperthyroidism and ophthalmopathy. General study points: Peripheral blood also featured most of the thyroid clonotypes expanded above 0.001. Ophthalmopathy onset followed model prediction by a median around 6.6 months. Separating ophthalmopathy from stable hyperthyroidism was achieved by a 13 V-J model.

Uncontrolled infections, other autoimmune diseases, pregnancy or lactation led to exclusion of patients. TCR beta CDR3 sequences were amplified from RNA transcripts. The HTBI primer set drove a first-round RT-PCR of the TCR CDR3. TCRdb independently ran MiXCR on the multiplex PCR reads; one entry per CDR3 protein. The sample records 500,000 to 600,000 distinct CDR3 sequences, around 43% being singletons. Ten or more counts support this clonotype. Its target is not known. The junction had 5 bases not matched to a gene; V was cut back by 3 bases and J by 7 bases. Germline V gene data show CDR1 as SGHNT and CDR2 as YENEEA. This CDR3 has 13 amino acids.

The TCR was taken from an adult woman with Graves' disease, either hyperthyroidism or ophthalmopathy (not recorded which). This chain joins TRBV11-3 and TRBJ1-1; 7 nucleotides agree with TRBD1. Material for sequencing was peripheral blood or thyroid tissue (not recorded which). The CDR3 sequence is CASSFVSGGEAFF. Here the CDR3 DNA reads TGTGCCAGCAGCTTCGTCTCAGGGGGTGAAGCTTTCTTT.